This T cell receptor beta chain appears in the sequencing data of a study of glioma-infiltrating T cells after dendritic cell vaccination. Amplification used 60 V beta primers and 13 J beta primers. Assay: immunoSEQ multiplex PCR; the TCRdb copy retains only in-frame clones and omits some. The sample has about 64,000 clones, around 86% seen once. The CDR3 extends over 15 amino acids. Germline V gives CDR1 SNHLY, CDR2 FYNNEI. Trimming took 4 bases from V and 7 from J; bases not matched to a gene: 5. The sample in question was blood, obtained before dendritic cell vaccination. This sequence was found in a human donor with glioblastoma. This sequence joins TRBV2 and TRBJ1-4, with 11 bases lining up with TRBD1. DNA for the CDR3: TGTGCCAGCAGTGCCGGACAGGGGGCTTTTGAAAAACTGTTTTTT. Its protein is CASSAGQGAFEKLFF.